The rows below give T cell receptor beta chains drawn from one sample of a study of T-cell memory formation after mild COVID-19. TCRdb processed the 5' RACE reads anew with MiXCR; each CDR3 protein has one entry. Of under 300,000 distinct CDR3 sequences listed, under 20% are singletons. The sample was PBMCs or a T cell subset sorted from them (not recorded which). These receptors originate from a man younger than 30 who had mild COVID-19 (a few samples of this study predate the infection). Cell type and time point are not known. The CDR3 runs from the conserved cysteine through the conserved F or W. D genes are given only for firm matches.

TRBJ2-3 NA TRBV4-2 CASSHADPWGEGDTQYF
TRBJ1-2 NA TRBV7-2 CASSLDLGRGDYGYTF
TRBJ1-5 NA TRBV7-2 CASSFWGAQPQHF
TRBJ2-1 NA TRBV20-1 CSAIKGGDEQFF
TRBJ2-5 NA TRBV27 CASSFTWQETQYF
TRBJ2-4 TRBD1 TRBV6-5 CASSWDRSLAKNIQYF
TRBJ2-7 TRBD2 TRBV18 CASSPNLLAGAYEQYF
TRBJ2-5 TRBD2 TRBV7-2 CASSWAGGRQETQYF
TRBJ2-5 TRBD2 TRBV7-9 CASEISAGEETSQETQYF
TRBJ1-1 TRBD1 TRBV7-2 CASSLRGRGGVEAFF
TRBJ1-3 NA TRBV7-2 CASSQTTVGNTIYF
TRBJ2-1 NA TRBV7-2 CASSLGRWAYNEQFF
TRBJ1-1 NA TRBV28 CASSTREWGTEAFF
TRBJ1-1 NA TRBV4-1 CASMGPGPEAFF
TRBJ2-7 NA TRBV18 CASSPIAYEQYF
TRBJ2-3 TRBD1 TRBV20-1 CSAWTGQTGGLAVLSTDTQYF
TRBJ2-1 TRBD2 TRBV28 CASRFRGGLNNEQFF
TRBJ1-5 NA TRBV18 CASSDISNQPQHF
TRBJ1-5 TRBD1 TRBV4-1 CASSHPGQGRGQPQHF
TRBJ2-7 NA TRBV9 CASSVGDLTYEQYF
TRBJ2-3 NA TRBV29-1 CSADGDTQYF
TRBJ2-3 NA TRBV6-4 CASSDRDFGTQYF
TRBJ1-1 NA TRBV20-1 CSAREGGRSFNTEAFF
TRBJ1-6 TRBD1 TRBV6-6 CASDTGGNSPLHF
TRBJ2-3 NA TRBV9 CASSGLSWTDTQYF
TRBJ2-4 NA TRBV11-3 CASSIEGVHIQYFGDTHIQYF
TRBJ2-4 NA TRBV7-2 CASSLGRFSYF
TRBJ2-5 TRBD2 TRBV14 CASSQELAGVETQYF
TRBJ2-3 TRBD2 TRBV7-2 CASSPMGLAGADTQYF
TRBJ2-2 NA TRBV9 CASSVVATGELFF
TRBJ2-1 NA TRBV7-2 CASRTQGGNEQFF
TRBJ1-3 NA TRBV7-9 CASSLAEAGNTIYF
TRBJ2-3 NA TRBV12-3/TRBV12-4 CASAVDGFFTDTQYF
TRBJ2-3 TRBD1 TRBV24-1 CDGTGDRDTQYF
TRBJ2-3 NA TRBV4-3 CASSQEGGTVGDTQYF
TRBJ2-2 TRBD1 TRBV25-1 CASSPIWDSYTGELFF
TRBJ2-3 NA TRBV25-1 CASSEYDTQYF
TRBJ2-1 NA TRBV29-1 CSVHPIMANEQFF
TRBJ1-4 NA TRBV7-2 CASSYGDSGEKLFF
TRBJ1-2 NA TRBV11-2 CASSSRGSGGYTF
TRBJ1-2 NA TRBV12-3/TRBV12-4 CASSFGDGGYGYTF
TRBJ1-1 TRBD1 TRBV4-1 CASSDGQGELGNTEAFF
TRBJ2-7 TRBD1 TRBV4-1 CASSQTGTGTYEQYF
TRBJ2-3 NA TRBV6-1 CASTSLGLGADTQYF
TRBJ2-2 NA TRBV18 CASSPQGDHGELFF
TRBJ2-6 NA TRBV18 CASLVRSGANVLTF
TRBJ1-2 NA TRBV5-1 CASSPGGGGYTF
TRBJ2-7 NA TRBV12-3/TRBV12-4 CASSFPGGYEQYF
TRBJ2-7 NA TRBV6-2/TRBV6-3 CASTAAGLSSYEQYF
TRBJ2-7 NA TRBV9 CASSPPGIMNEQYF
TRBJ2-7 TRBD1 TRBV7-6 CASSKDRGRPYEQYF
TRBJ1-1 TRBD1 TRBV6-2/TRBV6-3 CASSADRATEAFF
TRBJ2-3 TRBD2 TRBV20-1 CSRIRGGLSDTQYF
TRBJ1-4 NA TRBV6-1 CASRASVGHRNEKLFF